This note documents a single T cell receptor (beta chain) sequence. As yet, its antigen is unknown. The sample comes from a study of radiation and T cells in renal cell carcinoma. General study findings and limits: From baseline, blood top tumor clonotypes peaked at 2 weeks post-radiation.

The time point: blood 2 weeks post-SBRT. Treatment specified: 15 Gy SBRT to primary tumor, nephrectomy 4 weeks later. The tumor was a clear cell renal cell carcinoma. The V segment lost 4 bases and the J segment 4 bases; nucleotides outside the gene matches: 8. This CDR3 comprises 16 residues. CDR1 and CDR2 from the germline V gene are LNHDA and SQIVND (reference sequence). TCRdb keeps only in-frame clones here, not all; method: immunoSEQ multiplex PCR. The profile shows some 120,000 clones, approximately 78% of them singletons. The rearrangement links TRBV19 to TRBJ1-4, with 8 bases that match TRBD1. Sequenced material: blood, taken from a patient whose treatment included radiotherapy and nephrectomy. This TCR came from a woman between 55 and 75 years old with renal cell carcinoma. The CDR3 coding sequence is TGTGCCAGTAGTACCGGTGGACAGGGTGGTAATGAAAAACTGTTTTTT. The encoded protein is CASSTGGQGGNEKLFF.